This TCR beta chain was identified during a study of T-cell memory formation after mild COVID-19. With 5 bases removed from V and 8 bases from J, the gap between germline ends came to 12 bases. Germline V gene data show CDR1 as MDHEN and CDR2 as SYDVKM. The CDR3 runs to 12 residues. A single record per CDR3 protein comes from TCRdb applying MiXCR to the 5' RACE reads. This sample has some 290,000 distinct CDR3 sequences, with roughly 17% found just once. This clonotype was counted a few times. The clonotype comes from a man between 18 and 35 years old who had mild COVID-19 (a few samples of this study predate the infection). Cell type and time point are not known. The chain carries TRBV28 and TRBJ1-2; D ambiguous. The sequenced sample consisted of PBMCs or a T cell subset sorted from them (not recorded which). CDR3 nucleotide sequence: TGTGCCAGCAGTGTCAAGGGTAGAGGCTACACCTTC. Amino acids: CASSVKGRGYTF.